The next 9 T cell receptor beta chains were all read from a single sample in a study of T cells in women clearing cervical HPV infection. Produced via immunoSEQ multiplex PCR; TCRdb's table is partial and in-frame only. The sample includes about 48,000 clones. Input material: blood buffy coat. These receptor sequences come from a woman aged 18 to 69 with a cervical HPV16 infection that either progressed to CIN3+ or cleared (not recorded which).

A remark on this clone: The read ends 3 residues early relative to the CDR3; the germline J gene fills the gap. The chain has TRBV10-3 and TRBJ2-7; D unresolved. Germline values: CDR1 ENHRY, CDR2 SYGVKD. Trimming took 4 bases from V and 2 from J, leaving 9 bases between them. The CDR3 is made up of 13 amino acids. CDR3 protein: CAISGPRPYEQYF. Partial CDR3 DNA: TGTGCCATCAGTGGCCCTAGGCCCTACGAG.

Of note for this clone: The sequence runs out 3 residues before the end of the CDR3; the remainder is reconstructed from the germline J gene. The rearrangement links TRBV7-9 to TRBJ1-1; TRBD1 matches 8 bases. The germline gives CDR1 SEHNR, CDR2 FQNEAQ (reference sequence). The CDR3 totals 15 residues. CDR3 residues: CASSLIGTGDSEAFF. CDR3 bases read: TGTGCCAGCAGTCTTATAGGGACAGGAGATTCCGAA.

CDR3 DNA (partial): TGCAGCGTTAGACAGGGGACTGAA. It specifies CSVRQGTE. The entire CDR3 protein reads CSVRQGTEAFF. V is TRBV29-1 and J is TRBJ1-1; 8 bases agree with TRBD1. The missing CDR3 end, 3 residues past where the read stops, is filled in from the germline J gene. This CDR3 spans 11 amino acids. After removal of 5 bases from V and 5 bases from J, the junction contained 1 base not matched to a gene. From germline, CDR1 is SQVTM and CDR2 ANQGSEA.

Comment on this clone: With the read ending 3 residues before the CDR3 end, the germline J gene is used to fill in that end. The gene calls are TRBV6-2 or TRBV6-3 and TRBJ1-6, with D possibly being TRBD1 (5 bases). V was shortened by 6 bases and J by 8 bases, with 17 bases between the two germline ends. The V gene's germline CDR1 is MNHEY and CDR2 SVGEGT. CDR3 length: 15 amino acids. The DNA read from the CDR3 is TGTGCCAGCAGCAGGGACCTGGGGACTGATTCACCC. Amino acid sequence: CASSRDLGTDSP. The entire CDR3 sequence reads CASSRDLGTDSPLHF.

This CDR3 reads CASSLREGMNTEAFF. The sequenced CDR3 bases are TGTGCCAGCTCCCTCAGGGAAGGGATGAACACTGAA. This rearrangement joins TRBV18 to TRBJ1-1; the D gene is possibly TRBD1 (5 bases). The read halts 3 residues ahead of the CDR3 end, with the missing end drawn from the germline J gene. V was trimmed by 6 bases and J by 0 bases, leaving 14 bases between them. CDR1 KGHSH and CDR2 LQKENI come from the germline V gene. The CDR3 spans 15 residues.

With regard to this clone: The sequence runs out 3 residues before the end of the CDR3; the remainder is reconstructed from the germline J gene. This sequence joins TRBV7-2 and TRBJ1-3; D perhaps matches TRBD1 (6 bases). The V gene's germline CDR1 is SGHTA and CDR2 FQGNSA. The CDR3 length is 14 residues. Between the trimmed V and J ends, which lost 3 bases and 2 bases, there was a span of 8 bases. The sequenced CDR3 bases are TGTGCCAGCAGCTTTCGACAGGCTGGAAACACC. Translation: CASSFRQAGNT. The whole CDR3 sequence is CASSFRQAGNTIYF.

Remarks on this clone: The read terminates 3 residues ahead of where the CDR3 ends, so the germline J gene completes it. This sequence joins TRBV2 and TRBJ1-2; D is ambiguous. V was pared by 8 bases and J by 7 bases, with 17 bases between. The CDR3 runs to 13 residues. The V gene's germline CDR1 is SNHLY and CDR2 FYNNEI. CDR3 DNA (partial): TGTGCCAGCCGCGGTCGTCGGGTGGCTGGC. It yields the protein CASRGRRVAG. The whole CDR3 sequence reads CASRGRRVAGYTF.

A remark on this clone: Read coverage stops 3 residues before the CDR3 terminus; the germline J gene supplies the remainder. The chain employs TRBV20-1 and TRBJ2-1, with 11 bases fitting TRBD2. Germline V gene sequence: CDR1 DFQATT, CDR2 SNEGSKA (reference sequence). The V gene end was trimmed by 4 bases and the J gene end by 5 bases; junction bases not matched to a gene: 10. CDR3 length: 16 residues. CDR3 DNA (partial): TGCAGTGCTACCCTTCTAGCGGGAGGTCCCAACAATGAG. Protein product: CSATLLAGGPNNE. The entire CDR3 protein reads CSATLLAGGPNNEQFF.

As for this clone: The CDR3 end lies 3 residues beyond the end of the read and is filled in from the germline J gene. The rearrangement links TRBV2 to TRBJ2-2; D call uncertain. CDR1 and CDR2 from the germline V gene are SNHLY and FYNNEI. Trimming shortened V by 7 bases and J by 3 bases, and 15 bases separated the two germline ends. CDR3 size: 15 residues. The part of the CDR3 DNA that was read is TGTGCCAGCACGGCGGTGGATGTGGACACCGGGGAG. It translates to CASTAVDVDTGE. In full, the CDR3 is CASTAVDVDTGELFF.